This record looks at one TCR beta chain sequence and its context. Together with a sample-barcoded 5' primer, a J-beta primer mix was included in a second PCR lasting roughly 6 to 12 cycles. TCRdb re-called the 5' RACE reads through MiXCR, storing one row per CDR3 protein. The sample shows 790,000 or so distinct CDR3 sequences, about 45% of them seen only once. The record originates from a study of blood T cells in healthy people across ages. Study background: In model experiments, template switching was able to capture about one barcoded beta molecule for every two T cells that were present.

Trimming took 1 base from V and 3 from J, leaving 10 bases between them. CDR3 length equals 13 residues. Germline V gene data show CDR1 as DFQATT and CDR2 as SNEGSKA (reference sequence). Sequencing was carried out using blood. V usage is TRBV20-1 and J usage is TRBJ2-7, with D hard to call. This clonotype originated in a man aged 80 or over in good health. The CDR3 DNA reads TGCAGTGCTAGAGTAGGTGGGTTCTACGAGCAGTACTTC. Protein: CSARVGGFYEQYF.